The 24 T cell receptor beta chains in this list originate from one sample, sequenced in a study of early T cells in non-severe SARS-CoV-2 infection. Using its own MiXCR run on the 5' RACE reads, TCRdb lists one record per CDR3 protein. The table records roughly 62,000 distinct CDR3 sequences, about 7.7% of them present only once. Material: whole blood. These receptors came from an adult who was a healthcare worker with PCR-confirmed SARS-CoV-2 infection or an uninfected control (not recorded which).

The chain recombines TRBV5-1 with TRBJ2-5, with D possibly TRBD2 on 6 matching bases. The CDR3 is made up of 16 amino acids. V lost 4 bases and J 2 bases, leaving 18 bases between the germline ends. Germline V gene data show CDR1 as SGHRS and CDR2 as YFSETQ. CDR3 in DNA: TGCGCCAGCAGCGGATCGCCGGGACTGATGCAAGAGACCCAGTACTTC. As protein: CASSGSPGLMQETQYF.

This chain links TRBV6-2 or TRBV6-3 with TRBJ2-7, with TRBD2 identical over 7 bases. Germline values: CDR1 MNHEY, CDR2 SVGEGT. This CDR3 comprises 14 residues. The ends lost 3 bases at V and 1 base at J; junction bases unmatched: 3. The CDR3 DNA is TGTGCCAGCAGTTATGGGACTACTTCCTACGAGCAGTACTTC. Translation gives CASSYGTTSYEQYF.

This clonotype has a handful of counts. J is TRBJ1-1 and V is TRBV18; D is undetermined. The CDR3 sequence is 14 residues long. Germline V lookup: CDR1 KGHSH, CDR2 LQKENI. Trimming cost V 5 bases and J 4 bases, with 14 bases left between them. The CDR3 nucleotides are TGTGCCAGCTCATACCCGGCAGCTAGCACTGAAGCTTTCTTT. Protein product: CASSYPAASTEAFF.

The chain carries TRBV7-9 and TRBJ2-1; 9 nucleotides align to TRBD2. This CDR3 is 15 amino acids long. Trimming at V came to 5 bases and at J to 4 bases, leaving 6 bases not matched to a gene. Germline V lookup: CDR1 SEHNR, CDR2 FQNEAQ (reference sequence). For the CDR3, the DNA is TGTGCCAGCAGCCCGAGCGGGAGGAATTACAATGAGCAGTTCTTC. Its protein product is CASSPSGRNYNEQFF.

In its sample, this clonotype was seen a few times. The rearrangement links TRBV5-1 to TRBJ1-4, with 9 bases aligning to TRBD1. Unmatched junction bases numbered 5, after V lost 4 bases and J lost 7 bases. Per the germline V gene, CDR1 is SGHRS and CDR2 is YFSETQ. CDR3 length equals 14 residues. The CDR3 spells CASSRTGVGEKLFF. CDR3 bases: TGCGCCAGCAGCCGGACAGGGGTGGGTGAAAAACTGTTTTTT. The full variable domain, with the rest looked up from reference TRBV5-1 and TRBJ1-4, is KAGVTQTPRYLIKTRGQQVTLSCSPISGHRSVSWYQQTPGQGLQFLFEYFSETQRNKGNFPGRFSGRQFSNSRSEMNVSTLELGDSALYLCASSRTGVGEKLFFGSGTQLSVL.

This CDR3 is CASSPEPSVMEQFF. The CDR3 DNA sequence: TGTGCCAGCAGCCCCGAGCCTAGCGTGATGGAGCAGTTCTTC. J is TRBJ2-1 and V is TRBV6-5; tentative D call: TRBD2 (6 bases). CDR3 length: 14 residues. Germline values: CDR1 MNHEY, CDR2 SVGAGI. Trimming stripped 6 bases from V and 10 bases from J, with 19 bases between.

At least ten counts were recorded for this clonotype. V is TRBV7-6 and J is TRBJ2-3; D possibly corresponds to TRBD1 (6 bases). CDR1 and CDR2 from the germline V gene are SGHVS and FNYEAQ. This CDR3 contains 13 residues. V was shortened by 5 bases and J by 2 bases, with 8 bases between the two germline ends. In DNA form, the CDR3 reads TGTGCCAGCAGCAGGGACACCACAGATACGCAGTATTTT. Its translation: CASSRDTTDTQYF.

The V call is TRBV30, the J call TRBJ2-3, with D possibly being TRBD2 (5 bases). Looked up from germline, CDR1 is GTSNPN and CDR2 is SVGIG (reference sequence). This CDR3 spans 16 amino acids. Trimming shortened V by 1 base and J by 0 bases, and 14 bases separated the two germline ends. The CDR3 sequence is CAWSDALAASTDTQYF. CDR3 sequence (DNA): TGTGCCTGGAGTGACGCGCTAGCTGCTAGCACAGATACGCAGTATTTT. The full variable domain, its missing parts supplied by reference TRBV30 and TRBJ2-3, is SQTIHQWPATLVQPVGSPLSLECTVEGTSNPNLYWYRQAAGRGLQLLFYSVGIGQISSEVPQNLSASRPQDRQFILSSKKLLLSDSGFYLCAWSDALAASTDTQYFGPGTRLTVL.

This clonotype came up many times. CDR3 region: CASSLEGTSGRHHNEQFF. DNA of the CDR3: TGTGCCAGCAGCTTAGAGGGGACTAGCGGGAGGCATCACAATGAGCAGTTCTTC. The chain joins TRBV7-2 to TRBJ2-1; 15 nucleotides match TRBD2. This CDR3 spans 18 amino acids. The germline CDR1 and CDR2 sequences are SGHTA and FQGNSA. J was trimmed by 5 bases and V by 1 base; bases with no gene match: 6.

This clonotype was detected ten times or more. This chain connects TRBV12-3 or TRBV12-4 to TRBJ1-1; D ambiguous. The CDR3 has 14 amino acids. Trimming took 6 bases from V and 0 from J, leaving 11 bases between them. CDR3 bases: TGTGCCAGCAGCCCCCTGGGCATGAACACTGAAGCTTTCTTT. It is translated as CASSPLGMNTEAFF.

This clonotype has only a few counts. The chain carries TRBV27 and TRBJ2-5, with TRBD2 matching 7 bases. CDR3 size: 22 residues. CDR1 MNHEY and CDR2 SMNVEV come from the germline V gene (reference sequence). The V and J ends lost 0 bases and 1 base, in that order; junction bases with no gene match: 23. The CDR3: CASSLSVRPSFAGERAQETQYF. DNA of the CDR3: TGTGCCAGCAGTTTATCGGTCCGCCCTTCATTCGCGGGAGAAAGGGCCCAAGAGACCCAGTACTTC.

The chain is built from TRBV20-1 and TRBJ2-1, with 7 bases that match TRBD2. Germline V gene data show CDR1 as DFQATT and CDR2 as SNEGSKA (reference sequence). The CDR3 consists of 16 residues. The CDR3 nucleotides are TGCAGGGCCCGGGACCAGCGGGGCAGCTCCTACAATGAGCAGTTCTTC. Translated: CRARDQRGSSYNEQFF.

The chain is built from TRBV7-3 and TRBJ2-1; D may be TRBD2 (6 bases). The CDR3 runs 14 residues. The V end lost 7 bases, the J end lost 8 bases, and 18 bases lay between the germline ends. Germline V gives CDR1 SGHTA, CDR2 FQGTGA. DNA of the CDR3: TGTGCCAGCAAACTAGCCCCTGATCTCTATGAGCAGTTCTTC. Translation: CASKLAPDLYEQFF.

V and J are TRBV29-1 and TRBJ1-2; 7 bases are a match to TRBD1. V dropped 4 bases and J dropped 4; count of bases not matched to a gene: 3. This CDR3 has 12 residues. Germline values: CDR1 SQVTM, CDR2 ANQGSEA. CDR3 DNA: TGCAGCGTTGGACAGGGAGTCTATGGCTACACCTTC. Amino acid sequence: CSVGQGVYGYTF.

This clonotype appeared a few times. J is TRBJ1-2 and V is TRBV7-9; tentative D call: TRBD1 (6 bases). Trimming shortened V by 3 bases and J by 7 bases, and 15 bases separated the two germline ends. Germline-derived CDR1 and CDR2 are SEHNR and FQNEAQ (reference sequence). The CDR3 is 14 residues long. The CDR3 here is CASSLDRGRSGYTF. The CDR3 DNA follows: TGTGCCAGCAGCTTGGACAGAGGGCGGAGTGGCTACACCTTC.

This clonotype was seen many times. The CDR3 here is CASSFTGLGDGYEQYF. In nucleotides, the CDR3 is TGTGCCAGCAGCTTTACGGGGTTGGGGGACGGGTACGAGCAGTACTTC. V gene TRBV7-9 combines with J gene TRBJ2-7; perhaps D is TRBD1 or TRBD2 (5 bases each). The germline gives CDR1 SEHNR, CDR2 FQNEAQ (reference sequence). Trimming removed 3 bases at V and 4 bases at J, with 19 bases between. The CDR3 loop spans 16 amino acids.

This clonotype was counted a few times. The genes are TRBV20-1 and TRBJ2-7; weak D call: TRBD1 (6 bases). Germline-derived CDR1 and CDR2 are DFQATT and SNEGSKA (reference sequence). V lost 0 bases to trimming and J lost 4 bases, with 19 bases between them. CDR3 length: 16 amino acids. The CDR3 loop reads CSAREETGQEEYEQYF. Here the CDR3 DNA reads TGCAGTGCTAGAGAAGAGACAGGACAAGAAGAATACGAGCAGTACTTC.

The chain carries TRBV3-1 and TRBJ1-3; D is ambiguous. The germline V gene encodes CDR1 LGHDT and CDR2 YNNKEL (reference sequence). The length of the CDR3 is 16 residues. V was cut by 1 base and J by 0 bases, with 10 bases left in between. The CDR3 DNA reads as TGTGCCAGCAGCCAAGTTTTTCCCAGCTCTGGAAACACCATATATTTT. Amino acid sequence: CASSQVFPSSGNTIYF.

There are a few counts of this clonotype. The germline gene is not matched at one end of the junction; a read error may be the cause. The chain has TRBV7-9 and TRBJ1-5; the match to TRBD1 covers 7 bases. CDR3 size: 15 residues. The germline V gene encodes CDR1 SEHNR and CDR2 FQNEAQ (reference sequence). CDR3 in DNA: TGTGCCAGCAGCCGGACCGGAGGGGGCAAGCAGCCCCAGCATTTT. It specifies CASSRTGGGKQPQHF.

This clonotype has ten or more counts. This CDR3 is CASSRARRDYEQYF. The CDR3 coding sequence is TGTGCCAGCAGTCGGGCCCGGCGCGACTACGAGCAGTACTTC. The genes are TRBV3-1 and TRBJ2-7; no definite D call. The CDR3 contains 14 residues. V was cut by 6 bases and J by 3 bases, with 15 bases left in between. Germline V gives CDR1 LGHDT, CDR2 YNNKEL (reference sequence).

V gene TRBV29-1 combines with J gene TRBJ2-1, with D possibly being TRBD2 (6 bases). Germline-derived CDR1 and CDR2 are SQVTM and ANQGSEA. Deletions cut 3 bases from V and 8 bases from J, with 20 bases between. The CDR3 spans 15 residues. CDR3 nucleotide sequence: TGCAGCGTTGAGGGGACTGCAGTAACAGGCGATGAGCAGTTCTTC. It specifies CSVEGTAVTGDEQFF.

The chain uses TRBV9 and TRBJ1-6; D is unclear. V gave up 4 bases and J gave up 5 bases, with 10 bases separating them. CDR1 and CDR2 (germline): SGDLS, YYNGEE. The CDR3 extends over 14 amino acids. In DNA form, the CDR3 reads TGTGCCAGCAGCCTATCGCGAAATAATTCACCCCTCCACTTT. Residues: CASSLSRNNSPLHF. Together with reference TRBV9 and TRBJ1-6, the CDR3 gives the full variable domain: DSGVTQTPKHLITATGQRVTLRCSPRSGDLSVYWYQQSLDQGLQFLIQYYNGEERAKGNILERFSAQQFPDLHSELNLSSLELGDSALYFCASSLSRNNSPLHFGNGTRLTVT.

In this sample, this clonotype turned up many times. This chain links TRBV27 with TRBJ2-3; 7 bases line up with TRBD1. This CDR3 region has 17 residues. Germline V gene data show CDR1 as MNHEY and CDR2 as SMNVEV (reference sequence). The trim removed 6 bases at V and 8 bases at J, leaving 20 bases unmatched. The chain's CDR3 is CASRPQSLGQVVATQYF. The CDR3, as DNA: TGTGCCAGCAGACCACAGAGTCTTGGACAGGTTGTTGCTACGCAGTATTTT.

The sample holds many counts of this clonotype. V gene TRBV9 combines with J gene TRBJ2-3; tentative D call: TRBD2 (7 bases). Germline V gives CDR1 SGDLS, CDR2 YYNGEE. The CDR3 sequence is 15 residues long. The V end was cut by 0 bases, the J end by 6 bases, with 14 bases between. The CDR3 loop is CASSVATGGGDTQYF. For the CDR3, the DNA is TGTGCCAGCAGCGTAGCTACGGGGGGCGGCGATACGCAGTATTTT.